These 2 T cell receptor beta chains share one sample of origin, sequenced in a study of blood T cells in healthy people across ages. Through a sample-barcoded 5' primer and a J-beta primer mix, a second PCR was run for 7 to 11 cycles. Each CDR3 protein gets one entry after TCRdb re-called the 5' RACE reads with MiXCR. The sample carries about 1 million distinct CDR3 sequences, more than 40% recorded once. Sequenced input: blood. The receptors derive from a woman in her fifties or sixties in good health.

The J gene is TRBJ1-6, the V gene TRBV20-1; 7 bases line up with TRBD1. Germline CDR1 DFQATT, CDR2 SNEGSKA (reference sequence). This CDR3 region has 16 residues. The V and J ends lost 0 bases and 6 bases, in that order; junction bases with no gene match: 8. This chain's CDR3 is CSARERGQIFNSPLHF. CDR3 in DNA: TGCAGTGCTAGAGAGAGGGGACAGATCTTTAATTCACCCCTCCACTTT.

CDR3 DNA: TGCGCCGGTCTAGAGGAGGGACAGGCCTACGAGCAGTACTTC. The encoded protein is CAGLEEGQAYEQYF. This chain links TRBV10-1 with TRBJ2-7; 8 nucleotides agree with TRBD1. This CDR3 spans 14 amino acids. V was pared by 11 bases and J by 2 bases, with 11 bases of the junction left unmatched. CDR1 WNHNN and CDR2 SYGVQD come from the germline V gene (reference sequence).